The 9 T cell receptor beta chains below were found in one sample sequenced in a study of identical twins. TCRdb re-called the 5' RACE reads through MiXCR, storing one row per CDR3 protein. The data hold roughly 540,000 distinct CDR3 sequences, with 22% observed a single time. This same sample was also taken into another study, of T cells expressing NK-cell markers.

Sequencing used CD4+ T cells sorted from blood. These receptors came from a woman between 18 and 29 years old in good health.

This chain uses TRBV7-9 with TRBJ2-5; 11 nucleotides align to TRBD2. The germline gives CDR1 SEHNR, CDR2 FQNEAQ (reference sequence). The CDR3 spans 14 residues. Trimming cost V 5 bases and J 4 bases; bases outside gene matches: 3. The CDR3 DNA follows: TGTGCCAGCAGCATCGGACTAGCGGGAGAGACCCAGTACTTC. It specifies CASSIGLAGETQYF.

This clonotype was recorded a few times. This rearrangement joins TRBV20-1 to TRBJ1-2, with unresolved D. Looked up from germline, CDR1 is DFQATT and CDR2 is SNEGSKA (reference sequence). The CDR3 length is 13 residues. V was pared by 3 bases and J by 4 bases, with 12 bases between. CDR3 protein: CSASLADFYGYTF. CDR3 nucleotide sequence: TGCAGTGCTAGTCTCGCGGATTTCTATGGCTACACCTTC.

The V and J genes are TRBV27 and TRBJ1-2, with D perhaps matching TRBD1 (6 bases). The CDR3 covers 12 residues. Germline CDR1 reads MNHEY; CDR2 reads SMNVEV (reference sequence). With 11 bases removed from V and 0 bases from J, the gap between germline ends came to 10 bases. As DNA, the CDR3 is TGTGCCCCCCAGGGGTCTAACTATGGCTACACCTTC. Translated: CAPQGSNYGYTF.

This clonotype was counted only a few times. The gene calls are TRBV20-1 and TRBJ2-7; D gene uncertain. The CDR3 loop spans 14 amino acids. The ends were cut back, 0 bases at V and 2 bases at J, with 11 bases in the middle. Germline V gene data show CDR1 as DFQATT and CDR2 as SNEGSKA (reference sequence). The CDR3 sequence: CSARDGRRAYEQYF. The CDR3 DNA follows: TGCAGTGCTAGAGATGGTCGCAGAGCCTACGAGCAGTACTTC.

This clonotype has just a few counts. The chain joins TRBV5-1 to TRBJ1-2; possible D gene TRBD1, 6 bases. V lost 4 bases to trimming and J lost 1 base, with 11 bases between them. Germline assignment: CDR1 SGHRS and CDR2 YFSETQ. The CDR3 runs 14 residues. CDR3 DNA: TGCGCCAGCAGCATTGACAGGAGTAACTATGGCTACACCTTC. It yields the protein CASSIDRSNYGYTF.

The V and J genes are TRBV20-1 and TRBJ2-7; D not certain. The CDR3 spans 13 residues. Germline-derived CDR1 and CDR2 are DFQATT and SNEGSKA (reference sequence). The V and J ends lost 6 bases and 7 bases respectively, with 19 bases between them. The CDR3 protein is CSARRLSLGEQYF. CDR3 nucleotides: TGCAGTGCCCGCCGACTCAGCTTAGGAGAGCAGTACTTC.

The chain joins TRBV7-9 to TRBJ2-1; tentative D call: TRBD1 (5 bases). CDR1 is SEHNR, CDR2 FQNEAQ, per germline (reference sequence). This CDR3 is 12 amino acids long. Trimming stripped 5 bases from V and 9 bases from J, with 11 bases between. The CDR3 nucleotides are TGTGCCAGCAGCAGCCAGGGCCCTGAGCAGTTCTTC. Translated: CASSSQGPEQFF.

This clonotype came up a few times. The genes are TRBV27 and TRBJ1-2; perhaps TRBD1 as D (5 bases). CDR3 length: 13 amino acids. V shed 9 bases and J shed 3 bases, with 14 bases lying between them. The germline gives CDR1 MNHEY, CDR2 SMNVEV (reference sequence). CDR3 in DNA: TGTGCCAGTCGGTTGGGGGAAGACTATGGCTACACCTTC. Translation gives CASRLGEDYGYTF.

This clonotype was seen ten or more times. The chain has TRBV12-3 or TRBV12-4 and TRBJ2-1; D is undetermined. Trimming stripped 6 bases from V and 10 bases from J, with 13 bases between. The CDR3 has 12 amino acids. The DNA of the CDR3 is TGTGCCAGCAGGTTGGAGTCAGACGAGCAGTTCTTC. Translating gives CASRLESDEQFF.